The 30 T cell receptor beta chains in this list originate from one sample, sequenced in a study of T cells in tuberculosis (dated 2018 in TCRdb). Library prep was done by the immunoSEQ multiplex PCR assay. The table comes from immuneACCESS by way of TCRdb, which keeps in-frame sequences with V and J called. Part of the clones is missing from these tables; in studies checked, under half for an unresolved V gene and the rest for unknown reasons. Present in this sample are 55,000 to 70,000 clones, about four fifths of which were seen just once. The leading ten clones occupy roughly 13% of the sample. Thawed, overnight-rested PBMC were stained with GMM-loaded CD1B tetramer, a Live/Dead dye and anti-CD3, then sorted on a FACS Aria II. CD1B tetramers were loaded with C32 glucose monomycolate purified from Rhodococcus equi. The sample was CD1b-GMM tetramer-negative cells sorted from PBMCs. Reading the label with the study, this specimen's cell subset or site is: T cells not binding CD1B-GMM tetramer, sorted from same donor. The receptors here all came from an adult woman with latent tuberculosis.

This rearrangement joins TRBV7-2 to TRBJ2-3; D gene uncertain. CDR1 and CDR2 (germline): SGHTA, FQGNSA. The CDR3 length is 12 residues. Trimming removed 5 bases at V and 13 bases at J, with 16 bases between. DNA of the CDR3: TGTGCCAGCAGCCCAGGTGGAAGTCTTAAGTATTTT. Its translation: CASSPGGSLKYF.

The genes are TRBV6-1 and TRBJ1-2; D is unresolved. Germline V gene sequence: CDR1 MNHNS, CDR2 SASEGT. The CDR3 extends over 11 amino acids. V was pared by 3 bases and J by 4 bases, with 3 bases between. This CDR3 reads CASSEAYGYTF. In DNA form, the CDR3 reads TGTGCCAGCAGTGAGGCCTATGGCTACACCTTC.

The chain links TRBV6-1 to TRBJ2-1; D possibly corresponds to TRBD2 (6 bases). The CDR3 length is 14 residues. CDR1 and CDR2 from the germline V gene are MNHNS and SASEGT. V lost 8 bases and J 0 bases, leaving 11 bases between the germline ends. The CDR3 nucleotides read TGTGCCAGCGGGGGGATGAGCTCCTACAATGAGCAGTTCTTC. Residues: CASGGMSSYNEQFF.

This clone was recorded once. The chain combines TRBV5-1 with TRBJ2-3; TRBD2 matches 11 bases. Trimming removed 0 bases from V and 5 bases from J; junction bases left unmatched: 8. Germline V gene lookup returns CDR1 SGHRS and CDR2 YFSETQ. The CDR3 loop spans 17 amino acids. The CDR3: CASSLVVAGGTLDTQYF. DNA of the CDR3: TGCGCCAGCAGCTTGGTGGTAGCGGGGGGGACCCTAGATACGCAGTATTTT.

The chain is built from TRBV18 and TRBJ2-2; the match to TRBD1 covers 8 bases. The CDR3 consists of 18 residues. Germline V gene data show CDR1 as KGHSH and CDR2 as LQKENI. Losses at the gene ends were 2 bases for V and 4 bases for J; bases not matched to a gene: 12. The CDR3 DNA follows: TGTGCCAGCTCACCAGTCGGGACAGGCCAGTTTGCCACCGGGGAGCTGTTTTTT. Protein product: CASSPVGTGQFATGELFF.

J is TRBJ1-1 and V is TRBV27; D is unresolved. This CDR3 spans 13 amino acids. The germline V gene has CDR1 MNHEY and CDR2 SMNVEV (reference sequence). Between the trimmed V and J ends, which lost 4 bases and 5 bases, there was a span of 11 bases. The CDR3 spells CASSSGDRTEAFF. The CDR3 DNA reads TGTGCCAGCAGTTCCGGGGATCGAACTGAAGCTTTCTTT.

The DNA for the CDR3 is TGTGCCAGCAGCCCCCCCGTAGGGGGCACCCACACCGGGGAGCTGTTTTTT. Amino acid sequence: CASSPPVGGTHTGELFF. The V gene is TRBV7-9, the J gene TRBJ2-2; 7 bases fit TRBD1. The CDR3 runs 17 residues. V trimming: 5 bases; J trimming: 3 bases; junction bases outside the gene matches: 12. CDR1 SEHNR and CDR2 FQNEAQ come from the germline V gene (reference sequence).

The chain uses TRBV14 and TRBJ2-3; D might be TRBD2 (6 bases). V was clipped by 0 bases and J by 2 bases, with 18 bases between them. CDR1 and CDR2 from the germline V gene are SGHDN and FVKESK. The CDR3 totals 18 residues. CDR3 nucleotide sequence: TGTGCCAGCAGCCAAGATCGCGTTAGTAGCGGAGACACAGATACGCAGTATTTT. Translating it yields CASSQDRVSSGDTDTQYF. Looking up the rest from reference TRBV14 and TRBJ2-3 gives the full variable domain: EAGVTQFPSHSVIEKGQTVTLRCDPISGHDNLYWYRRVMGKEIKFLLHFVKESKQDESGMPNNRFLAERTGGTYSTLKVQPAELEDSGVYFCASSQDRVSSGDTDTQYFGPGTRLTVL.

The gene calls are TRBV28 and TRBJ1-4, with TRBD1 identical over 9 bases. The CDR3 consists of 15 residues. Germline V gives CDR1 MDHEN, CDR2 SYDVKM. Trimming took 0 bases from V and 7 from J; bases not matched to a gene: 3. This CDR3 reads CASSLWGQGIEKLFF. The CDR3 nucleotides read TGTGCCAGCAGTTTATGGGGACAGGGAATTGAAAAACTGTTTTTT.

This clone was counted only a few times. The chain recombines TRBV25-1 with TRBJ2-5, with 9 bases matching TRBD2. Germline lookup yields CDR1 MGHDK and CDR2 SYGVNS. The CDR3 contains 16 residues. Losses at the gene ends were 3 bases for V and 1 base for J; bases not matched to a gene: 6. Written as DNA, the CDR3 is TGTGCCAGCAGTGATGGGGCTAGCGGGATCCAAGAGACCCAGTACTTC. Protein sequence: CASSDGASGIQETQYF.

Here the CDR3 reads CASSSTLGGINEQFF. In nucleotides, the CDR3 is TGTGCCAGCAGCTCGACGCTGGGGGGAATCAATGAGCAGTTCTTC. This sequence joins TRBV5-4 and TRBJ2-1; possible D gene TRBD2, 6 bases. V lost 3 bases, J lost 6 bases, and 16 bases lay in between. The CDR3 loop spans 15 amino acids. Germline CDR1 and CDR2: SGHNT and YYREEE (reference sequence).

The chain carries TRBV28 and TRBJ2-3, with no clear D. CDR3 length: 10 amino acids. The V end lost 7 bases, the J end lost 5 bases, and 4 bases lay between the germline ends. Germline V gene sequence: CDR1 MDHEN, CDR2 SYDVKM. The CDR3 sequence is CASTKDTQYF. CDR3 in DNA: TGTGCCAGCACCAAAGATACGCAGTATTTT.

This clone was seen a handful of times. The chain joins TRBV30 to TRBJ1-5; D gene unclear. Trimming cost V 0 bases and J 0 bases, with 12 bases left between them. The germline V gene has CDR1 GTSNPN and CDR2 SVGIG (reference sequence). This CDR3 comprises 16 residues. The CDR3 region is CAWSVVSHHSNQPQHF. The CDR3 DNA is TGTGCCTGGAGTGTAGTTAGTCACCATAGCAATCAGCCCCAGCATTTT.

The gene calls are TRBV5-1 and TRBJ1-1; TRBD1 agrees at 7 bases. This CDR3 is 14 amino acids long. Per the germline V gene, CDR1 is SGHRS and CDR2 is YFSETQ. V was pared by 4 bases and J by 6 bases, with 9 bases of the junction left unmatched. CDR3 in DNA: TGCGCCAGCAGCCGTACCCGGGACAGCTCTGAAGCTTTCTTT. Protein product: CASSRTRDSSEAFF.

This chain joins TRBV9 and TRBJ2-1, with TRBD2 matching 7 bases. The germline V gene encodes CDR1 SGDLS and CDR2 YYNGEE. The CDR3 runs 18 residues. V shed 3 bases and J 2 bases; nucleotides not matched to a gene: 14. CDR3 coding DNA: TGTGCCAGCAGCGCGGGCGGGGGAATACCAATTACCTACAATGAGCAGTTCTTC. As protein: CASSAGGGIPITYNEQFF.

The chain carries TRBV11-3 and TRBJ1-6; 9 bases line up with TRBD1. V gave up 5 bases and J gave up 12 bases; unmatched junction bases: 5. Germline-derived CDR1 and CDR2 are SGHNT and YENEEA. The CDR3 runs to 13 residues. CDR3 nucleotides: TGTGCCAGCAGCCGAGGACAGGGGAGACCCCTCCACTTT. Amino acid sequence: CASSRGQGRPLHF.

The chain has TRBV5-1 and TRBJ2-7; 11 nucleotides agree with TRBD1. The CDR3 contains 15 residues. From germline, CDR1 is SGHRS and CDR2 YFSETQ. Unmatched junction bases numbered 6, after V lost 4 bases and J lost 3 bases. The CDR3 spells CASSVGQGVIYEQYF. The CDR3 nucleotides are TGCGCCAGCAGCGTGGGACAGGGGGTTATCTACGAGCAGTACTTC.

J is TRBJ2-7 and V is TRBV2, with a weak D call TRBD1 (6 bases). Between the trimmed V and J ends, which lost 6 bases and 2 bases, there was a span of 11 bases. This CDR3 comprises 13 residues. Germline lookup yields CDR1 SNHLY and CDR2 FYNNEI. In nucleotides, the CDR3 is TGTGCCAGCAGAGGGGACACCCCCTACGAGCAGTACTTC. Protein product: CASRGDTPYEQYF.

This clone has a single count. The CDR3 DNA reads as TGTGCCAGCTGGGGCGTATCAGATACGCAGTATTTT. This sequence encodes CASWGVSDTQYF. The chain uses TRBV2 and TRBJ2-3, with D possibly matching TRBD1 (5 bases). With 8 bases removed from V and 4 bases from J, the gap between germline ends came to 10 bases. CDR1 SNHLY and CDR2 FYNNEI come from the germline V gene. CDR3 length: 12 amino acids.

The rearrangement uses TRBV5-1 and TRBJ1-2, with D perhaps matching TRBD1 (6 bases). This CDR3 region has 14 residues. V dropped 0 bases and J dropped 8 bases, with 14 bases sitting between them. Germline CDR1 SGHRS, CDR2 YFSETQ. CDR3 in DNA: TGCGCCAGCAGCTTGGCCCGGCAGGGGCCCGGCTACACCTTC. It is translated as CASSLARQGPGYTF.

This rearrangement joins TRBV11-2 to TRBJ1-1, with unresolved D. CDR1 is SGHAT, CDR2 FQNNGV, per germline. Trimming pared 4 bases from V and 4 bases from J, leaving 16 bases between. The CDR3 loop spans 15 amino acids. The CDR3 spells CASSYGFPRGTEAFF. As DNA, the CDR3 is TGTGCCAGCAGCTACGGGTTCCCCCGGGGCACTGAAGCTTTCTTT.

The chain recombines TRBV11-2 with TRBJ2-3; 9 bases agree with TRBD2. Germline CDR1 reads SGHAT; CDR2 reads FQNNGV. The CDR3 loop spans 15 amino acids. J was trimmed by 0 bases and V by 5 bases; bases with no gene match: 3. In nucleotides, the CDR3 is TGTGCCAGCAGCCCTAGCGGGACTAGCACAGATACGCAGTATTTT. Protein: CASSPSGTSTDTQYF.

This chain links TRBV11-3 with TRBJ2-7, with 8 bases lining up with TRBD1. Germline V CDR1 and CDR2: SGHNT, YENEEA. V shed 1 base and J 0 bases; nucleotides not matched to a gene: 8. The CDR3 contains 17 residues. CDR3 protein: CASSLGKQGVSSYEQYF. CDR3 DNA: TGTGCCAGCAGCTTAGGGAAACAGGGGGTCAGCTCCTACGAGCAGTACTTC.

This chain links TRBV20-1 with TRBJ1-1, with D uncertain. This CDR3 is built from 11 residues. Germline CDR1 is DFQATT and CDR2 is SNEGSKA (reference sequence). V gave up 3 bases and J gave up 10 bases, with 12 bases separating them. Here the CDR3 reads CSASLGVGAFF. The CDR3 DNA sequence: TGCAGTGCTAGTCTGGGAGTGGGAGCTTTCTTT.

The chain is built from TRBV10-3 and TRBJ1-5; perhaps TRBD1 as D (5 bases). Germline CDR1 reads ENHRY; CDR2 reads SYGVKD. The CDR3 sequence is 13 residues long. V shed 10 bases and J shed 4 bases, with 14 bases lying between them. CDR3 bases: TGTGCCAGCAGCGGAGGGGAGAATCAGCCCCAGCATTTT. Amino acid sequence: CASSGGENQPQHF.

The chain recombines TRBV4-2 with TRBJ1-1; possible D gene TRBD1, 5 bases. V gave up 1 base and J gave up 4 bases, with 10 bases separating them. CDR1 is LGHNA, CDR2 YNFKEQ, per germline. This CDR3 region has 14 residues. As DNA, the CDR3 is TGTGCCAGCAGCCAAGGCGGGGGGACCACTGAAGCTTTCTTT. Translation: CASSQGGGTTEAFF.

The V gene is TRBV18, the J gene TRBJ2-2; a weak D match, TRBD2 (5 bases). Trimming stripped 3 bases from V and 2 bases from J, with 7 bases between. CDR3 length equals 14 residues. CDR1 is KGHSH and CDR2 is LQKENI in the germline V gene. In DNA form, the CDR3 reads TGTGCCAGCTCACCGGACTTAAACACCGGGGAGCTGTTTTTT. It translates to CASSPDLNTGELFF.

The chain combines TRBV7-3 with TRBJ2-3, with D possibly TRBD2 on 7 matching bases. V was clipped by 2 bases and J by 4 bases, with 16 bases between them. Germline CDR1 reads SGHTA; CDR2 reads FQGTGA. The CDR3 runs 16 residues. The chain's CDR3 is CASSLQGGAYPDTQYF. CDR3 bases: TGTGCCAGCAGCTTACAAGGGGGGGCTTACCCAGATACGCAGTATTTT.

The chain uses TRBV9 and TRBJ1-4, with a tentative D call TRBD1 (6 bases). This CDR3 is 14 amino acids long. The V end was cut by 1 base, the J end by 6 bases, with 10 bases between. Germline V CDR1 and CDR2: SGDLS, YYNGEE. The CDR3 protein is CASSVTGQDEKLFF. The CDR3 coding sequence is TGTGCCAGCAGCGTAACAGGGCAGGATGAAAAACTGTTTTTT.

The chain uses TRBV9 and TRBJ2-1, with 8 positions matching TRBD2. V was pared by 4 bases and J by 5 bases, with 5 bases of the junction left unmatched. CDR1 is SGDLS, CDR2 YYNGEE, per germline. The CDR3 consists of 14 residues. This CDR3 reads CASSPSGLDNEQFF. CDR3 in DNA: TGTGCCAGCAGCCCCTCGGGACTAGACAATGAGCAGTTCTTC.